This T cell receptor beta chain was sequenced in a study of T cells in narcolepsy. The study, taken as a whole, reports: Healthy controls reportedly lacked the autoreactive clonotypes serially found in patients' blood.

On this clone: Its antigen is not known.

The CDR3 runs 15 residues. Per the germline V gene, CDR1 is SGHTA and CDR2 is FQGNSA. V shed 5 bases and J 9 bases; nucleotides not matched to a gene: 10. Profiled with immunoSEQ multiplex PCR; TCRdb holds only in-frame clones, not every one. Of fewer than 40,000 clones listed, about four fifths are singletons. The chain has TRBV7-2 and TRBJ2-2; 9 bases line up with TRBD1. The specimen sequenced was memory (CD45RA-) CD4+ T cells from blood. This sequence originates from a human donor in good health. The CDR3 nucleotides read TGTGCCAGCAGCCCACAGGGGGCCCTTGAACGGGAGCTGTTTTTT. This translates into CASSPQGALERELFF.